The 25 T cell receptor beta chains presented below share a single source sample, sequenced in a study of post-analysis software for immune sequencing data (dated by TCRdb to 2015 to 2017). Antigen specificity for these receptors is unknown. Library prep was done by PCR. Sequenced using an Illumina HiSeq 2500. To reduce PCR and sequencing biases, unique molecular identifiers were built into the TCR beta cDNA libraries. The public reads were reprocessed in TCRdb via fastp at Q25 and MiXCR, keeping in-frame beta chains. Merged by CDR3 protein, the rows form single entries marked with the most common genes and DNA. In all, the sample holds 600,000 to 750,000 distinct CDR3 sequences, and around 60% of those were seen once. The ten largest clones add up to 11% of the sample. Study-wide conclusions, independent of this receptor: Roughly 5 TRBV segments, including TRBV5-6, TRBV5-1 and TRBV20-1, were significantly more frequent in patients than controls.

Sequenced sample: blood. The receptors were sampled from a girl aged 2 to 9 with multiple sclerosis.

The chain couples TRBV6-2 or TRBV6-3 to TRBJ2-1; 10 bases line up with TRBD1. Germline V gene sequence: CDR1 MNHEY, CDR2 SVGEGT. The CDR3 has 15 amino acids. J lost 7 bases, V lost 6 bases, and 9 bases had no gene match. This chain's CDR3 is CASRGGDRGWNEQFF. CDR3 sequence (DNA): TGTGCCAGCAGGGGGGGGGACAGGGGATGGAATGAGCAGTTCTTC.

The CDR3 DNA reads TGTGCCAGCAGCCCGTCGTGGCGGGAGTCGGGCTACGAGCAGTACTTC. Residues: CASSPSWRESGYEQYF. The J gene is TRBJ2-7, the V gene TRBV28; 7 bases fit TRBD2. CDR1 is MDHEN and CDR2 is SYDVKM in the germline V gene. The V and J ends lost 6 bases and 3 bases, in that order; junction bases with no gene match: 14. The CDR3 extends over 16 amino acids.

The chain employs TRBV6-5 and TRBJ1-2; D remains ambiguous. The CDR3 spans 14 residues. The V gene's germline CDR1 is MNHEY and CDR2 SVGAGI. The ends were cut back, 6 bases at V and 0 bases at J, with 11 bases in the middle. The CDR3 DNA reads as TGTGCCAGCAGCCCCGGCCCTTCTAACTATGGCTACACCTTC. Amino acid sequence: CASSPGPSNYGYTF.

The V call is TRBV10-3, the J call TRBJ1-2; TRBD1 is a possible D gene (5 bases). The CDR3 covers 14 residues. Germline values: CDR1 ENHRY, CDR2 SYGVKD. Between the trimmed V and J ends, which lost 0 bases and 7 bases, there was a span of 12 bases. The CDR3 loop reads CAISESTQGSGYTF. The CDR3 DNA follows: TGTGCCATCAGTGAGTCGACTCAGGGTAGTGGCTACACCTTC.

The gene calls are TRBV5-5 and TRBJ2-5; possibly TRBD2 for D (7 bases). The CDR3 loop spans 12 amino acids. Germline values: CDR1 SGHKS, CDR2 YYEKEE (reference sequence). With 5 bases removed from V and 5 bases from J, the gap between germline ends came to 10 bases. Here the CDR3 DNA reads TGTGCCAGCAGGGGGGGGCTGGAGACCCAGTACTTC. Encoded protein: CASRGGLETQYF.

The chain employs TRBV5-1 and TRBJ2-1, with D possibly matching TRBD1 (6 bases). Germline V gene data show CDR1 as SGHRS and CDR2 as YFSETQ. This CDR3 contains 16 residues. V was pared by 2 bases and J by 2 bases, with 14 bases between. This CDR3 is CASSLQGRRTYNEQFF. The DNA of the CDR3 is TGCGCCAGCAGCTTACAGGGTCGGAGAACCTACAATGAGCAGTTCTTC.

The chain links TRBV7-9 to TRBJ2-4, with 7 positions matching TRBD1. In germline, CDR1 is SEHNR, CDR2 FQNEAQ (reference sequence). The CDR3 spans 14 residues. With 5 bases clipped from V and 8 bases from J, the junction kept 9 bases outside the gene matches. The CDR3 loop reads CASSLGTAPYIQYF. Written as DNA, the CDR3 is TGTGCCAGCAGCCTCGGGACAGCTCCATACATTCAGTACTTC.

This chain joins TRBV7-2 and TRBJ2-3, with D perhaps matching TRBD1 (7 bases). The CDR3 consists of 15 residues. Germline V lookup: CDR1 SGHTA, CDR2 FQGNSA. V dropped 8 bases and J dropped 0 bases, with 15 bases sitting between them. Written as DNA, the CDR3 is TGTGCCAGCCCGCGCAGGGGGGAAAGCACAGATACGCAGTATTTT. This encodes CASPRRGESTDTQYF.

The gene calls are TRBV9 and TRBJ2-7; TRBD1 aligns across 10 bases. The CDR3 is made up of 15 amino acids. Germline V gene sequence: CDR1 SGDLS, CDR2 YYNGEE. Unmatched junction bases numbered 8, after V lost 3 bases and J lost 5 bases. The CDR3 reads CASSAWTGGINEQYF. As DNA, the CDR3 is TGTGCCAGCAGCGCCTGGACAGGGGGGATCAACGAGCAGTACTTC.

This clonotype occurred a few times. V gene TRBV7-2 combines with J gene TRBJ2-5; TRBD2 matches at 10 bases. CDR3 length equals 15 residues. Per germline, CDR1 SGHTA and CDR2 FQGNSA. Trimming removed 1 base from V and 4 bases from J; junction bases left unmatched: 3. The CDR3 loop reads CASSLGQRGGETQYF. Here the CDR3 DNA reads TGTGCCAGCAGCTTAGGGCAGCGGGGGGGAGAGACCCAGTACTTC.

Here the CDR3 reads CASSPGTERAQYF. The CDR3 DNA reads as TGTGCCAGCAGTCCCGGGACAGAGAGGGCCCAGTACTTC. This chain links TRBV12-3 or TRBV12-4 with TRBJ2-7; 7 nucleotides match TRBD1. This CDR3 is 13 amino acids long. After removal of 5 bases from V and 10 bases from J, the junction contained 11 bases not matched to a gene.

This clonotype was seen only once. This chain links TRBV10-2 with TRBJ2-5, with 10 bases fitting TRBD1. This CDR3 contains 19 residues. V gave up 6 bases and J gave up 5 bases; unmatched junction bases: 21. CDR1 is WSHSY, CDR2 SAAADI, per germline. The CDR3 DNA follows: TGCGCCAGCAGCTCGATGGGACAGGGGCCTAGAGAGGGGTGGGAGACCCAGTACTTC. The encoded protein is CASSSMGQGPREGWETQYF.

The rearrangement links TRBV7-2 to TRBJ1-5, with D hard to call. CDR3 length: 13 residues. Germline V gene sequence: CDR1 SGHTA, CDR2 FQGNSA. Between the trimmed V and J ends, which lost 1 base and 7 bases, there was a span of 8 bases. The CDR3 sequence: CASSLDSLQPQHF. Written as DNA, the CDR3 is TGTGCCAGCAGCTTAGACAGTCTGCAGCCCCAGCATTTT.

The sample holds a few counts of this clonotype. This chain joins TRBV11-2 and TRBJ2-6; possible D gene TRBD1, 5 bases. This CDR3 contains 19 residues. V gave up 0 bases and J gave up 0 bases, with 15 bases separating them. Germline CDR1 SGHAT, CDR2 FQNNGV. CDR3 sequence (DNA): TGTGCCAGCAGCTTAGAGCCCCGCACAGGTGCCTCTGGGGCCAACGTCCTGACTTTC. It is translated as CASSLEPRTGASGANVLTF.

This clonotype was counted a single time. The chain employs TRBV9 and TRBJ2-1; D may be TRBD1 (6 bases). Trimming pared 7 bases from V and 13 bases from J, leaving 21 bases between. Per germline, CDR1 SGDLS and CDR2 YYNGEE. CDR3 length equals 13 residues. Here the CDR3 DNA reads TGTGCCAGCCAGAAGGGGGTGGAGGAGACCCAGTTCTTC. It translates to CASQKGVEETQFF.

This clonotype was found once. This chain joins TRBV29-1 and TRBJ2-3; 8 bases are a match to TRBD1. V lost 4 bases, J lost 3 bases, and 9 bases stayed unmatched. The CDR3 runs 15 residues. Germline V gene data show CDR1 as SQVTM and CDR2 as ANQGSEA. The DNA of the CDR3 is TGCAGCGTTGGCCGGACAGGGATGGAGACAGATACGCAGTATTTT. This codes for CSVGRTGMETDTQYF.

This clonotype was seen a few times. The rearrangement uses TRBV3-1 and TRBJ2-7; perhaps TRBD2 as D (6 bases). Germline V gene sequence: CDR1 LGHDT, CDR2 YNNKEL (reference sequence). The CDR3 is 15 amino acids. V was clipped by 1 base and J by 3 bases, with 13 bases between them. CDR3 sequence reads: CASSQGGGPFYEQYF. Here the CDR3 DNA reads TGTGCCAGCAGCCAAGGGGGAGGCCCCTTCTACGAGCAGTACTTC.

This clonotype occurred a few times. The chain uses TRBV6-2 or TRBV6-3 and TRBJ2-1; 8 nucleotides align to TRBD1. V gave up 5 bases and J gave up 3 bases; unmatched junction bases: 3. The CDR3 extends over 14 amino acids. Germline V gene data show CDR1 as MNHEY and CDR2 as SVGEGT. The CDR3 spells CASSRTGNYNEQFF. The CDR3 DNA sequence: TGTGCCAGCAGTCGGACAGGGAACTACAATGAGCAGTTCTTC.

V is TRBV5-1 and J is TRBJ2-1; 10 nucleotides line up with TRBD2. V gave up 4 bases and J gave up 4 bases; unmatched junction bases: 11. This CDR3 is 17 amino acids long. CDR1 and CDR2 (germline): SGHRS, YFSETQ. The CDR3: CASSPEEPGLAYNEQFF. In DNA form, the CDR3 reads TGCGCCAGCAGCCCGGAGGAACCGGGACTAGCGTACAATGAGCAGTTCTTC.

This sequence joins TRBV12-3 or TRBV12-4 and TRBJ1-2, with no clear D. V gave up 3 bases and J gave up 10 bases, with 15 bases separating them. This CDR3 comprises 13 residues. In DNA form, the CDR3 reads TGTGCCAGCAGTTTCACCCCGGCAGGCGACTACACCTTC. Protein: CASSFTPAGDYTF.

This clonotype has just a few counts. V gene TRBV5-6 combines with J gene TRBJ2-4, with 9 bases that match TRBD1. Trimming removed 3 bases from V and 4 bases from J; junction bases left unmatched: 8. The CDR3 totals 16 residues. Per germline, CDR1 SGHDT and CDR2 YYEEEE. The CDR3 here is CASSSPRDRDKNIQYF. DNA for the CDR3: TGTGCCAGCAGCTCCCCTAGGGACAGGGATAAAAACATTCAGTACTTC.

The count of this clonotype is one. The chain couples TRBV5-4 to TRBJ2-1, with D possibly matching TRBD1 (6 bases). This CDR3 comprises 15 residues. From germline, CDR1 is SGHNT and CDR2 YYREEE (reference sequence). The V and J ends lost 3 bases and 5 bases respectively, with 15 bases between them. CDR3 in DNA: TGTGCCAGCAGCTCAGGGGTAAGAGAAAACAATGAGCAGTTCTTC. It yields the protein CASSSGVRENNEQFF.

The CDR3 protein is CSARARTRRPSSYNEQFF. The CDR3 DNA sequence: TGCAGTGCTAGAGCTAGAACCAGGAGACCAAGCTCCTACAATGAGCAGTTCTTC. The rearrangement links TRBV20-1 to TRBJ2-1; D gene unclear. The V gene lost 1 base and the J gene lost 0 bases, with 19 bases spanning the gap. CDR1 and CDR2 from the germline V gene are DFQATT and SNEGSKA (reference sequence). The CDR3 runs 18 residues.

This clonotype turned up a few times. The CDR3 sequence: CASSQGLATDTQYF. The DNA of the CDR3 is TGTGCCAGCAGCCAAGGACTAGCGACAGATACGCAGTATTTT. The V gene is TRBV3-1, the J gene TRBJ2-3; 8 bases agree with TRBD2. Trimming cost V 1 base and J 3 bases; bases outside gene matches: 0. The germline gives CDR1 LGHDT, CDR2 YNNKEL (reference sequence). This CDR3 spans 14 amino acids.

This clonotype turned up a few times. The chain is built from TRBV5-1 and TRBJ1-2, with TRBD1 as a possible D gene (5 bases). Germline CDR1 and CDR2: SGHRS and YFSETQ. The CDR3 is 14 amino acids. V was cut by 3 bases and J by 1 base, with 10 bases left in between. The DNA of the CDR3 is TGCGCCAGCAGCTGGGACGGCGATAACTATGGCTACACCTTC. It is translated as CASSWDGDNYGYTF.